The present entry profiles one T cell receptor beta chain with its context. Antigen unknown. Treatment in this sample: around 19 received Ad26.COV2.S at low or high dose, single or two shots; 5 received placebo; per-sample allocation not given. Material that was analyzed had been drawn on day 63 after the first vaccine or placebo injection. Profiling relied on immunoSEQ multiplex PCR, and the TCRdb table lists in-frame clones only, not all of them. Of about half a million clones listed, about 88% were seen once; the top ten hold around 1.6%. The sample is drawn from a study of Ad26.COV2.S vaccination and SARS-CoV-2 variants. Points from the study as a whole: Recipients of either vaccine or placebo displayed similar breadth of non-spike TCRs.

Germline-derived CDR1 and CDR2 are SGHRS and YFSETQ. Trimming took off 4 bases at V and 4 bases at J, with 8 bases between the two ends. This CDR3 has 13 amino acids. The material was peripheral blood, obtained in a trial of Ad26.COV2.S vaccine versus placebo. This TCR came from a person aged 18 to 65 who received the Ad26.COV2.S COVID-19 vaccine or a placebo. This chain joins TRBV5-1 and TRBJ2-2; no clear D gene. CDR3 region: CASSHDVTGELFF. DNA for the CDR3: TGCGCCAGCAGCCACGACGTCACCGGGGAGCTGTTTTTT.